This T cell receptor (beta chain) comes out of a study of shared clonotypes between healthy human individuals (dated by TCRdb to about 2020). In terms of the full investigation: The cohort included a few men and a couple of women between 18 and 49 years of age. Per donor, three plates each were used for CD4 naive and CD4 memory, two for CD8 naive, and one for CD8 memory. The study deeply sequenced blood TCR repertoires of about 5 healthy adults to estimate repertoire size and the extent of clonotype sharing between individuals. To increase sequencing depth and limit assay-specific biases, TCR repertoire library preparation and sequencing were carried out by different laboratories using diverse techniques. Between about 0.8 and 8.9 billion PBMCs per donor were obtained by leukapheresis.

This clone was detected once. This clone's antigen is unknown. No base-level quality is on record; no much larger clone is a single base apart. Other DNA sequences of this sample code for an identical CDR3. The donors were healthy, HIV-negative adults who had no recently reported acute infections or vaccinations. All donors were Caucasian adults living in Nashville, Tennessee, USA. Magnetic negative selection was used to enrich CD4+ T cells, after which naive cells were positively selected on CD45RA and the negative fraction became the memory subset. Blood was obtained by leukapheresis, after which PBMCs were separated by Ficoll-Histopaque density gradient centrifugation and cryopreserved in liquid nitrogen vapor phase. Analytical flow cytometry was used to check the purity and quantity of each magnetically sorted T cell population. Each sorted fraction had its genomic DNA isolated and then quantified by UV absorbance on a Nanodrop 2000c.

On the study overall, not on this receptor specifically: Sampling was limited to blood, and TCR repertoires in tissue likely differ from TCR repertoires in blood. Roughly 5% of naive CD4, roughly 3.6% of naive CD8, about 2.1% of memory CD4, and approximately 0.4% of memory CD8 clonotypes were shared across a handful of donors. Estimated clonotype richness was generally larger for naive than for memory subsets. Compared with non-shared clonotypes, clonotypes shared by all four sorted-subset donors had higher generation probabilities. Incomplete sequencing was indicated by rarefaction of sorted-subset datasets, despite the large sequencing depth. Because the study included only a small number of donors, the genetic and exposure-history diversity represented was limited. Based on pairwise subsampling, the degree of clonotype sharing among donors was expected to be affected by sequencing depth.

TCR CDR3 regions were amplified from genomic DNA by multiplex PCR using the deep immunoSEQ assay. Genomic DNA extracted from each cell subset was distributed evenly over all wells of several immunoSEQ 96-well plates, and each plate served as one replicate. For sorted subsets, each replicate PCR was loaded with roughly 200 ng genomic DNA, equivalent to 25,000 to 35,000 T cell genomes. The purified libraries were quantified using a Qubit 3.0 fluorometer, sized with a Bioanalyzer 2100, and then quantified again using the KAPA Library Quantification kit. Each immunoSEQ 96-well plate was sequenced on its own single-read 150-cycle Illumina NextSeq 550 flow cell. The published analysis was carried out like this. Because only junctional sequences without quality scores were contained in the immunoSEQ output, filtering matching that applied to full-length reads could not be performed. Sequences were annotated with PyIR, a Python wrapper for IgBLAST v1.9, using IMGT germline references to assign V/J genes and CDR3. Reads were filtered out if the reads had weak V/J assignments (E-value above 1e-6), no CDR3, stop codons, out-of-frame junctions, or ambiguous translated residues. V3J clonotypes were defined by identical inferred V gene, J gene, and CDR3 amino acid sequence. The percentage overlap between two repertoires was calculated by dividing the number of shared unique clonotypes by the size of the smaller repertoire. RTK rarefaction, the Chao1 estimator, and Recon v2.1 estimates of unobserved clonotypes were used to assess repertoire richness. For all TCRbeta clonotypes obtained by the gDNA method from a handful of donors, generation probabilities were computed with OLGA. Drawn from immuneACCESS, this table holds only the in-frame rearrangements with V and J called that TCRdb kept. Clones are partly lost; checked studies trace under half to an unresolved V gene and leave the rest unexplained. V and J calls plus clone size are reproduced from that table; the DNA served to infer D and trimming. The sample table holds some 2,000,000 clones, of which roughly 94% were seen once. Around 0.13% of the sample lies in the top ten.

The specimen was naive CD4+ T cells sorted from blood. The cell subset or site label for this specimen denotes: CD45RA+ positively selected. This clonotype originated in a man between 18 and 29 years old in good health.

The nucleotides are TGTGCCATCAGTGATTCTGGAAACACCATATATTTT. It specifies CAISDSGNTIYF. The receptor chain draws on TRBV10-3 and TRBJ1-3, with the D gene uncertain. From the germline V gene, CDR1 is ENHRY and CDR2 is SYGVKD. From cysteine to phenylalanine, the CDR3 is 12 amino acids long. Left in the record is the CDR3 DNA by itself, 36 bases read in frame from the first base. V drops 3 bases and J drops 1 base, leaving 1 base in between.